This T cell receptor beta chain was profiled in a study of blood T cell repertoires in COVID-19. Whole-study context: Sites across the United States, Italy and Spain contributed samples from acute and convalescent COVID-19.

Under the authors' procedure: Reference gene primers were amplified, and this amplification served to estimate nucleated cell counts. Libraries were prepared by immunoSEQ multiplex PCR; TCRdb keeps only in-frame clonotypes and omits some of them. That table gives V, J and clone size, and the DNA gave D and trimming. The sample carries around 100,000 clones, roughly 79% recorded once. CDR1 LGHNA and CDR2 YSLEER come from the germline V gene. The CDR3 runs 14 residues. With V trimmed by 4 bases and J by 3 bases, 5 bases remained unmatched. This receptor was identified in a man at least 80 years old with COVID-19, enrolled during active disease. The chain employs TRBV4-3 and TRBJ1-2, with 7 nucleotides matching TRBD1. The sample comprised peripheral blood. CDR3 nucleotide sequence: TGCGCCAGCAGCCCAGGGACAGCCGACTATGGCTACACCTTC. Its protein is CASSPGTADYGYTF.